This T cell receptor beta chain came from a study of T-cell reconstitution after alpha-beta-depleted transplantation in children. The study's findings and limits: T-cell numbers and diversity one year post-transplant derived largely from freshly generated T cells. At day 60, the high TCRbeta diversity found in some patients originated from recipient T cells and thymic progenitors that had survived. Reportedly, roughly two months post-transplant, alpha-beta T cells arose from several hundred expanded graft clones.

Remarks on this clonotype: As yet, its antigen is unknown.

TCRbeta library construction was performed incorporating unique molecular identifiers. TCRdb ran MiXCR on the PCR reads and lists one entry per CDR3 protein. The table has about a million distinct CDR3 sequences, about 29% seen once. The CDR3 loop spans 16 amino acids. Germline CDR1 reads MNHEY; CDR2 reads SVGEGT. Trimming left V 7 bases short and J 3 bases short, with 22 bases between. The chain joins TRBV6-2 or TRBV6-3 to TRBJ2-7; possibly TRBD1 for D (6 bases). The sample here was PBMCs, mostly from graft donor cells, taken 360 days after TCRalphabeta/CD19-depleted stem cell transplant. The TCR was taken from a boy in the first two years of life who had a stem cell transplant for SCID, so the T cells may come from the graft donor. CDR3 sequence (DNA): TGTGCCAGCACCCCCTTGGGAACAGGGAACAGCTACGAGCAGTACTTC. Translated: CASTPLGTGNSYEQYF.